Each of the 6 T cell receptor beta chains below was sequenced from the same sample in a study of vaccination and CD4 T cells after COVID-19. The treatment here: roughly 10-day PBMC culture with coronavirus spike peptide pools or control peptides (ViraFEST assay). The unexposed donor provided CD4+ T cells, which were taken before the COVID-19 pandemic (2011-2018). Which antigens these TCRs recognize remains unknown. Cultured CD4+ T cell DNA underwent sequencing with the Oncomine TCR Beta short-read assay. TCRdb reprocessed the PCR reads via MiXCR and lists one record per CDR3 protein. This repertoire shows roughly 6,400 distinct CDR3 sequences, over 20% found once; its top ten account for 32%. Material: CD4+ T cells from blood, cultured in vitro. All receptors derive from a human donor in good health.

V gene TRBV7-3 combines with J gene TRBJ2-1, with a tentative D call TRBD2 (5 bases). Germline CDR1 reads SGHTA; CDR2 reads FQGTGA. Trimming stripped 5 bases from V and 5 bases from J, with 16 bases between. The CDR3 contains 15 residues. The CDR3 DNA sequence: TGTGCCAGCAGCCCAGTGAGCGGAGGCCACAATGAGCAGTTCTTC. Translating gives CASSPVSGGHNEQFF.

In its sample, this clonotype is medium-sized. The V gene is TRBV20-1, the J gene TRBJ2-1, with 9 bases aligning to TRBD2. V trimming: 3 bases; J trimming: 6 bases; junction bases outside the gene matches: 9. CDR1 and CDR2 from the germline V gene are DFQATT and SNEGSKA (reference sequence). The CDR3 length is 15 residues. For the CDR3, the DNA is TGCAGTGCTAGGAGGGGACGTAGCGGGGGCAATGAGCAGTTCTTC. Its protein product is CSARRGRSGGNEQFF.

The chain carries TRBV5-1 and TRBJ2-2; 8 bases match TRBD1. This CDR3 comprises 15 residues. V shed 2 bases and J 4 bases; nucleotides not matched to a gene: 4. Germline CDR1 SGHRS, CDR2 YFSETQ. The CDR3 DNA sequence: TGCGCCAGCAGCTTTGGACAGGGATTCACCGGGGAGCTGTTTTTT. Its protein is CASSFGQGFTGELFF.

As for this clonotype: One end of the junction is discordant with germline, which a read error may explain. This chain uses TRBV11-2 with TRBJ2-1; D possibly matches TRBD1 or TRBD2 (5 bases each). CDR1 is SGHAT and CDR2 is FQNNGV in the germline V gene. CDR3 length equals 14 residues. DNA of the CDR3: TGTGCCAGCAGTTTAGGCTCCGAGGGGAATGAGCAGTTCTTC. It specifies CASSLGSEGNEQFF.

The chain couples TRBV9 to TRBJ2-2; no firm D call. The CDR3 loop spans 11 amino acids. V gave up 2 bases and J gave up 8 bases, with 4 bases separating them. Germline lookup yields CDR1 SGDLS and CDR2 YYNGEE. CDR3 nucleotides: TGTGCCAGCAGCGTCGAGGGGGAGCTGTTTTTT. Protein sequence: CASSVEGELFF. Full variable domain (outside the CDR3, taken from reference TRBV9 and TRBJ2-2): DSGVTQTPKHLITATGQRVTLRCSPRSGDLSVYWYQQSLDQGLQFLIQYYNGEERAKGNILERFSAQQFPDLHSELNLSSLELGDSALYFCASSVEGELFFGEGSRLTVL.

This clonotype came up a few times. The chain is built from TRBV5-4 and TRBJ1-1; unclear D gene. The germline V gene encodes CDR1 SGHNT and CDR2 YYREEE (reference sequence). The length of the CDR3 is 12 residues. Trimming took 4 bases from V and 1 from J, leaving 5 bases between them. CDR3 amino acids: CASSSTNTEAFF. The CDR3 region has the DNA TGTGCCAGCAGCAGCACGAACACTGAAGCTTTCTTT.